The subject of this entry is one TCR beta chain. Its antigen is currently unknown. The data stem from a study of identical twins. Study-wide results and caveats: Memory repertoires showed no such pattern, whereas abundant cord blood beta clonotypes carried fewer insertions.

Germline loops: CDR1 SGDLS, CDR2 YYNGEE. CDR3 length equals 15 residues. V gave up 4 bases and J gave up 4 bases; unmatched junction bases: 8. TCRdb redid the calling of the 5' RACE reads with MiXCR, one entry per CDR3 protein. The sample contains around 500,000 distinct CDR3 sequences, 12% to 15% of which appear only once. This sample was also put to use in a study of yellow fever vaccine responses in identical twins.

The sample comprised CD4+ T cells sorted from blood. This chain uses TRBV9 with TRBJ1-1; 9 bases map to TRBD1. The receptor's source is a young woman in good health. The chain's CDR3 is CASSRPGQGITEAFF. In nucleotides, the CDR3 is TGTGCCAGCAGCAGACCGGGACAGGGAATCACTGAAGCTTTCTTT. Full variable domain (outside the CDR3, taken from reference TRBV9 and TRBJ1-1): DSGVTQTPKHLITATGQRVTLRCSPRSGDLSVYWYQQSLDQGLQFLIQYYNGEERAKGNILERFSAQQFPDLHSELNLSSLELGDSALYFCASSRPGQGITEAFFGQGTRLTVV.